Below are 22 T cell receptor beta chains sequenced from a single sample in a study of CD8 T cells in ankylosing spondylitis. Each CDR3 protein gets one entry after TCRdb re-called the 5' RACE reads with MiXCR. The table shows under 200,000 distinct CDR3 sequences, with approximately 12% occurring only once. Sequences were obtained from blood, either unsorted or a sorted T cell fraction (not recorded which). The receptor source for this set is a female donor with ankylosing spondylitis or in good health (not recorded which).

There are many counts of this clonotype. The chain has TRBV12-3 or TRBV12-4 and TRBJ1-5; D is possibly TRBD1 (5 bases). The CDR3 runs 15 residues. V was shortened by 5 bases and J by 1 base, with 12 bases between the two germline ends. This chain's CDR3 is CASSIGGLSNQPQHF. The DNA for the CDR3 is TGTGCCAGCAGTATCGGGGGATTGAGCAATCAGCCCCAGCATTTT.

The gene calls are TRBV4-3 and TRBJ1-6, with D tentatively TRBD1 (5 bases). The CDR3 totals 15 residues. From germline, CDR1 is LGHNA and CDR2 YSLEER. Between the trimmed V and J ends, which lost 0 bases and 8 bases, there was a span of 11 bases. Here the CDR3 DNA reads TGCGCCAGCAGCCAAGATCAGGGTTGGGATTCACCCCTCCACTTT. Translated, it gives CASSQDQGWDSPLHF.

This clonotype has ten or more counts. The V and J genes are TRBV9 and TRBJ2-7; D gene ambiguous. The germline CDR1 and CDR2 sequences are SGDLS and YYNGEE. The CDR3 runs 15 residues. Trimming took 0 bases from V and 3 from J, leaving 13 bases between them. In DNA form, the CDR3 reads TGTGCCAGCAGCGTAGGTGCAGAGCACGACTACGAGCAGTACTTC. Amino acids: CASSVGAEHDYEQYF. The full variable domain, rest sourced from reference TRBV9 and TRBJ2-7, is DSGVTQTPKHLITATGQRVTLRCSPRSGDLSVYWYQQSLDQGLQFLIQYYNGEERAKGNILERFSAQQFPDLHSELNLSSLELGDSALYFCASSVGAEHDYEQYFGPGTRLTVT.

V gene TRBV6-6 combines with J gene TRBJ2-3, with TRBD2 identical over 10 bases. V lost 0 bases and J lost 0; bases outside the gene matches: 3. Germline CDR1 reads MNHNY; CDR2 reads SVGAGI (reference sequence). The CDR3 length is 17 residues. CDR3 loop: CASSYSALAGSTDTQYF. CDR3 sequence (DNA): TGTGCCAGCAGTTACTCAGCACTAGCGGGAAGCACAGATACGCAGTATTTT.

This clonotype was seen at least ten times. This chain joins TRBV9 and TRBJ1-5, with 9 bases that match TRBD1. Looked up from germline, CDR1 is SGDLS and CDR2 is YYNGEE. The trim removed 0 bases at V and 2 bases at J, leaving 0 bases unmatched. The CDR3 runs 15 residues. The CDR3 is CASSVGQGGNQPQHF. The CDR3 DNA reads TGTGCCAGCAGCGTAGGACAGGGGGGCAATCAGCCCCAGCATTTT.

This clonotype was observed at least ten times. The V gene is TRBV4-3, the J gene TRBJ1-2, with 7 bases aligning to TRBD1. Germline CDR1 and CDR2: LGHNA and YSLEER. This CDR3 comprises 16 residues. The J segment lost 4 bases and the V segment lost 3 bases, leaving 11 bases of the junction unmatched. Written as DNA, the CDR3 is TGCGCCAGCAGCCATAACCAGGGGGTACCCCTCTATGGCTACACCTTC. Its translation is CASSHNQGVPLYGYTF.

The chain employs TRBV9 and TRBJ2-3, with 10 bases identical to TRBD2. CDR3 length equals 16 residues. The germline V gene encodes CDR1 SGDLS and CDR2 YYNGEE. Germline trimming cut 2 bases from V and 6 bases from J; bases unmatched to any gene: 9. The CDR3 DNA reads TGTGCCAGCAGCGTCAGCGGGAGGGCCGGAGGGGATACGCAGTATTTT. It codes for CASSVSGRAGGDTQYF.

The genes are TRBV7-2 and TRBJ2-3; possible D gene TRBD2, 6 bases. CDR1 and CDR2 from the germline V gene are SGHTA and FQGNSA. The CDR3 is 15 amino acids. With 5 bases removed from V and 6 bases from J, the gap between germline ends came to 18 bases. The CDR3 nucleotides read TGTGCCAGCAGCCCCCCAATCGGGGGAGCGGATACGCAGTATTTT. Its protein is CASSPPIGGADTQYF. Full variable domain (outside the CDR3, taken from reference TRBV7-2 and TRBJ2-3): GAGVSQSPSNKVTEKGKDVELRCDPISGHTALYWYRQSLGQGLEFLIYFQGNSAPDKSGLPSDRFSAERTGGSVSTLTIQRTQQEDSAVYLCASSPPIGGADTQYFGPGTRLTVL.

The genes are TRBV7-2 and TRBJ2-7; D is ambiguous. The CDR3 runs 15 residues. V lost 1 base, J lost 2 bases, and 12 bases lay in between. CDR1 and CDR2 from the germline V gene are SGHTA and FQGNSA. The CDR3 is CASSLGGGTTYEQYF. In DNA, the CDR3 is TGTGCCAGCAGCTTAGGTGGCGGTACCACCTACGAGCAGTACTTC.

This clonotype was picked up one time. This may arise from a read error, as a much more abundant clone is one base away. V gene TRBV7-3 combines with J gene TRBJ2-2, with 7 bases matching TRBD2. The germline V gene has CDR1 SGHTA and CDR2 FQGTGA. The CDR3 loop spans 14 amino acids. The CDR3 is CTSSPGGNTGELFF. The CDR3 nucleotides read TGTACCAGCAGCCCGGGAGGGAACACCGGGGAGCTGTTTTTT.

This clonotype was seen ten or more times. The junction shows a germline mismatch at one end, possibly a read error. The genes are TRBV7-9 and TRBJ1-2; D gene ambiguous. This CDR3 is built from 9 residues. CDR1 is SEHNR and CDR2 is FQNEAQ in the germline V gene (reference sequence). The DNA for the CDR3 is TGTGCCAGCAGCCCGCCGAGGGATTGG. It codes for CASSPPRDW.

A few counts support this clonotype. J is TRBJ2-1 and V is TRBV27, with a weak D call TRBD2 (6 bases). Trimming took 1 base from V and 7 from J, leaving 14 bases between them. Germline V lookup: CDR1 MNHEY, CDR2 SMNVEV (reference sequence). The CDR3 runs to 15 residues. CDR3 sequence reads: CASSLWGGNRNEQFF. The CDR3, as DNA: TGTGCCAGCAGTTTATGGGGAGGAAATAGGAATGAGCAGTTCTTC.

This clonotype has ten or more counts. The chain is built from TRBV25-1 and TRBJ1-1; D remains ambiguous. V gave up 8 bases and J gave up 4 bases, with 14 bases separating them. Germline-derived CDR1 and CDR2 are MGHDK and SYGVNS. The CDR3 extends over 13 amino acids. The CDR3 reads CASSLGGPTEAFF. For the CDR3, the DNA is TGTGCCAGCTCCCTAGGAGGGCCCACTGAAGCTTTCTTT. The full variable domain, completed using reference TRBV25-1 and TRBJ1-1, is EADIYQTPRYLVIGTGKKITLECSQTMGHDKMYWYQQDPGMELHLIHYSYGVNSTEKGDLSSESTVSRIRTEHFPLTLESARPSHTSQYLCASSLGGPTEAFFGQGTRLTVV.

In its sample, this clonotype was seen a few times. The gene calls are TRBV9 and TRBJ2-2; 7 bases line up with TRBD2. The CDR3 runs 15 residues. In germline, CDR1 is SGDLS, CDR2 YYNGEE. V was clipped by 0 bases and J by 4 bases; unmatched bases: 3. In nucleotides, the CDR3 is TGTGCCAGCAGCGTAGCCGGGAGGATCACCGGGGAGCTGTTTTTT. Protein: CASSVAGRITGELFF.

This clonotype was counted many times. The genes are TRBV27 and TRBJ2-1; the D is unclear. This CDR3 comprises 14 residues. Germline V lookup: CDR1 MNHEY, CDR2 SMNVEV (reference sequence). The V end was cut by 5 bases, the J end by 7 bases, with 15 bases between. Here the CDR3 DNA reads TGTGCCAGCAGTCCCGGGTCTCTAAGGAATGAGCAGTTCTTC. Translation: CASSPGSLRNEQFF.

This chain joins TRBV2 and TRBJ2-2; D is uncertain. Deletions cut 7 bases from V and 0 bases from J, with 6 bases between. Germline V gene sequence: CDR1 SNHLY, CDR2 FYNNEI. This CDR3 spans 13 amino acids. The CDR3, as DNA: TGTGCCAGCAAGGGCCCGAACACCGGGGAGCTGTTTTTT. Protein product: CASKGPNTGELFF.

As regards this clonotype: Because the CDR3 is missing its conserved closing phenylalanine or tryptophan, this is likely a read error. The gene calls are TRBV28 and TRBJ2-7, with D possibly matching TRBD2 (5 bases). The germline V gene encodes CDR1 MDHEN and CDR2 SYDVKM. The CDR3 is 15 residues long. Trimming removed 7 bases at V and 2 bases at J, with 18 bases between. CDR3 in amino acids: CASTLGAFGAYEQYL. CDR3 nucleotides: TGTGCCAGCACCCTCGGAGCATTCGGGGCCTACGAGCAGTACCTC.

Ten or more counts support this clonotype. The chain combines TRBV28 with TRBJ1-1, with D maybe TRBD1 (6 bases). This CDR3 spans 15 amino acids. V lost 2 bases to trimming and J lost 1 base, with 11 bases between them. Looked up from germline, CDR1 is MDHEN and CDR2 is SYDVKM. The CDR3: CASSLVGAWNTEAFF. The CDR3 coding sequence is TGTGCCAGCAGTTTAGTGGGGGCATGGAACACTGAAGCTTTCTTT.

This clonotype has at least ten counts. V gene TRBV12-3 or TRBV12-4 combines with J gene TRBJ1-2; D ambiguous. The CDR3 is made up of 13 amino acids. The germline V and J ends were trimmed by 10 bases and 2 bases, with 14 bases remaining between them. The CDR3 is CATVRALNYGYTF. Written as DNA, the CDR3 is TGTGCCACCGTACGGGCTTTGAACTATGGCTACACCTTC.

This clonotype was counted only a few times. This chain links TRBV6-2 or TRBV6-3 with TRBJ1-2; D is ambiguous. Trimming shortened V by 5 bases and J by 6 bases, and 7 bases separated the two germline ends. The CDR3 is made up of 11 amino acids. Looked up from germline, CDR1 is MNHEY and CDR2 is SVGEGT. The CDR3 DNA reads TGTGCCAGCAGTCGCCGGGATGGCTACACCTTC. Its translation is CASSRRDGYTF.

The chain combines TRBV7-2 with TRBJ2-7; no reliable D call. Trimming shortened V by 4 bases and J by 2 bases, and 9 bases separated the two germline ends. CDR1 is SGHTA and CDR2 is FQGNSA in the germline V gene. This CDR3 has 13 amino acids. The chain's CDR3 is CASSSSTTYEQYF. CDR3 sequence (DNA): TGTGCCAGCAGCTCTTCCACTACCTACGAGCAGTACTTC.

This clonotype was seen only a few times. The chain uses TRBV6-1 and TRBJ2-5; 8 bases agree with TRBD1. With V trimmed by 6 bases and J by 4 bases, 10 bases remained unmatched. CDR1 is MNHNS, CDR2 SASEGT, per germline. This CDR3 is 15 amino acids long. For the CDR3, the DNA is TGTGCCAGCAGATCTGCCAGGGGGCTTGTAGAGACCCAGTACTTC. Translation gives CASRSARGLVETQYF.